This TCR beta chain appears in the sequencing data of a study of T cells in localized non-small cell lung cancer (dated by TCRdb to about 2020). Regarding the study in general: The study examined T cell repertoires in a few hundred patients with early-stage NSCLC and compared tumors with uninvolved tumor-adjacent lungs. NSCLC patients had a mean age of approximately 66 years, and around 140 were male and 85 to 110 female. The cohort was made up of 200 to 250 treatment-naive NSCLC patients whose localized lung tumors had been resected.

The immunoSEQ Assay was used to sequence TCR beta CDR3 regions from DNA. Regarding the original processing steps: T cell density was computed as TCR beta template counts normalized to usable DNA estimated by amplifying housekeeping genes. Using the preseqR package, richness was estimated by extrapolating to 120,000 templates for tissue samples and 400,000 templates for PBMC samples. Clonality was calculated as one minus Pielou's evenness. Differential abundance testing on productive amino-acid clonotypes, with a minimum total count of 5 and an alpha of 0.1, was used to identify tissue-enriched TCRs. The Jaccard Index and the Morisita Overlap Index were used to quantify repertoire overlap between compartments. GLIPH grouped TCR beta CDR3s together with public tetramer-defined viral CDR3s, and a viral motif had to include at least three viral sequences and also show V-gene enrichment. Held by TCRdb, this immuneACCESS table contains in-frame sequences only and omits some clones. Under half of the omission traces to an unresolved V gene where checked; the cause of the rest is unknown. V and J calls plus clone size are reproduced from that table; the DNA served to infer D and trimming. The table for this sample lists 70,000 to 100,000 clones; roughly 93% of them were counted only once. The top ten constitute roughly 4.3% of the sample.

To note about this clone: Its antigen has not been determined. Per-nucleotide qualities are absent, and no much larger clonotype sits a single base away.

At diagnosis, tumor, uninvolved tumor-adjacent lung and peripheral blood were collected and then preserved as a mix of FFPE and fresh-frozen material. For TCR repertoire profiling, blood samples were analyzed in the form of peripheral blood mononuclear cells. The junction carries 15 bases between V and J, which are trimmed by 3 bases and 8 bases respectively. CDR1 is given as SGHDT and CDR2 as YYEEEE, both from the germline V gene. The CDR3 numbers 14 residues from cysteine through phenylalanine. The kept DNA is CDR3 alone, 42 bases in frame from the first base. The full study reports these points: Because the study design was exploratory, TCR variables were selected using unadjusted p-values without false-discovery rate correction. Because multi-region tumor sequencing was not performed, intratumor heterogeneity could not be ruled out. Higher T cell density in blood was associated with longer overall survival, whereas higher clonality in adjacent lung was associated with shorter survival. Uninvolved tumor-adjacent lung showed the highest T cell clonality, higher than tumor, which suggests more focused antigenic responses in the uninvolved tumor-adjacent lung. Of the top 100 tumor clones, a median of approximately 60 were detected in paired uninvolved adjacent lung; roughly 29 were also among that lung's top 100.

This chain joins TRBV5-6 to TRBJ2-1; the D region possibly corresponds to TRBD1 (5 bases align). Sample: PBMCs, taken before any cancer treatment. The receptor comes from a woman aged 40 to 75 with stage II squamous cell lung carcinoma. The CDR3 is CASSSGLSVHEQFF. The base sequence is TGTGCCAGCAGCTCAGGGCTCTCGGTCCATGAGCAGTTCTTC.